This entry is about one T cell receptor (beta chain). These data belong to a study of blood T cell repertoires in COVID-19. The wider study: Acute and convalescent COVID-19 specimens originated in the United States, Italy and Spain.

As processed by the authors: Nucleated cell number was recorded as an estimate derived from reference gene primer amplification. Repertoires were generated with immunoSEQ multiplex PCR, while TCRdb's copy carries only in-frame clones and drops some. V and J calls and clone size are as listed in that table; D and trimming were resolved from the DNA. The sample shows approximately 260,000 clones, roughly 84% of them seen only once. Germline CDR1 reads SGHTA; CDR2 reads FQGNSA. The CDR3 spans 13 residues. V lost 1 base and J 3 bases, leaving 6 bases between the germline ends. The V gene is TRBV7-2, the J gene TRBJ2-5, with no clear D. Sequencing input: peripheral blood. This TCR derives from a middle-aged woman who had recovered from COVID-19. CDR3 loop: CASSLGVKETQYF. The CDR3 bases are TGTGCCAGCAGCTTAGGAGTGAAAGAGACCCAGTACTTC. The whole variable domain, remainder taken from reference TRBV7-2 and TRBJ2-5, is GAGVSQSPSNKVTEKGKDVELRCDPISGHTALYWYRQSLGQGLEFLIYFQGNSAPDKSGLPSDRFSAERTGGSVSTLTIQRTQQEDSAVYLCASSLGVKETQYFGPGTRLLVL.